This T cell receptor (beta chain) was identified in a study of cytomegalovirus exposure and HLA in healthy donors. The study, taken as a whole, reports: Among the CMV-associated chains, a few were confirmed in vitro as specific for CMV antigens.

Details on this clone: Its antigen remains unidentified.

Separation from the approximately 660-subject first cohort characterized the approximately 130-subject validation cohort, to which the donors belonged. The CDR3 length is 14 residues. In germline, CDR1 is SGHTS, CDR2 YDEGEE. With V trimmed by 3 bases and J by 8 bases, 5 bases remained unmatched. TCRdb's copy holds only in-frame clones and misses some; the assay was immunoSEQ multiplex PCR. The data contain approximately 180,000 clones, about 89% of them seen just once; the ten biggest clones take up roughly 3%. The material sequenced was PBMCs. The J gene is TRBJ1-4, the V gene TRBV5-8, with TRBD1 matching over 9 bases. The TCR sequence derives from a man aged 18 to 29 in good health and CMV-seropositive. DNA of the CDR3: TGTGCCAGCAGCTACGGACAGGGGAGGGAAAAACTGTTTTTT. Amino acids: CASSYGQGREKLFF.